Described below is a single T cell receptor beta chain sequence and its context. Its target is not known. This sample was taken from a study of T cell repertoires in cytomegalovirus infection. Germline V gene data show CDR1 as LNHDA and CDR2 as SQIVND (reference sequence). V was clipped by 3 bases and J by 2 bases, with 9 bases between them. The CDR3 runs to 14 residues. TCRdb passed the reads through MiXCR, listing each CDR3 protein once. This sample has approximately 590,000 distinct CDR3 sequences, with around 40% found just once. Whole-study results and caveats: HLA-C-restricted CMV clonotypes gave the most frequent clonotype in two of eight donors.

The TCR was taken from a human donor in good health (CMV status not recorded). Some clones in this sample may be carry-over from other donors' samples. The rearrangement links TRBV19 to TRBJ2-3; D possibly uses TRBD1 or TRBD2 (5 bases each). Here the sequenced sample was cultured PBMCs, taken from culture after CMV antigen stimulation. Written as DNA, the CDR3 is TGTGCCAGTAGTATCCGGGGCCTCACAGATACGCAGTATTTT. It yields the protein CASSIRGLTDTQYF.